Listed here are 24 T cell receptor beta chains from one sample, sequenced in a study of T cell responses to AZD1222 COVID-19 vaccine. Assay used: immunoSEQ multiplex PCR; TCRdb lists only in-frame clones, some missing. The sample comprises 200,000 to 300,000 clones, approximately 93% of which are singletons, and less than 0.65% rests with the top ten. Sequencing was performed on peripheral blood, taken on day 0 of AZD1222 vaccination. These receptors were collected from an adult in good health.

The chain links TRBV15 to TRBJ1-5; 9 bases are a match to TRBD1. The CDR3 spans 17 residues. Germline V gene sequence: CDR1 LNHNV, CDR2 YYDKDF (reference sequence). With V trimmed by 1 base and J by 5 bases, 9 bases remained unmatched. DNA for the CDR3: TGTGCCACCAGCAGAGCGGGAAGGACAGGGGATTATCAGCCCCAGCATTTT. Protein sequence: CATSRAGRTGDYQPQHF.

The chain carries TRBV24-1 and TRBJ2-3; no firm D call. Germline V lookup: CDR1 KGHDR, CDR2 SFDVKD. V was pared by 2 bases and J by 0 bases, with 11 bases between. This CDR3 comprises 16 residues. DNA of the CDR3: TGTGCCACCAGTGATTCTTCAGCCAGTAGCACAGATACGCAGTATTTT. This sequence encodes CATSDSSASSTDTQYF.

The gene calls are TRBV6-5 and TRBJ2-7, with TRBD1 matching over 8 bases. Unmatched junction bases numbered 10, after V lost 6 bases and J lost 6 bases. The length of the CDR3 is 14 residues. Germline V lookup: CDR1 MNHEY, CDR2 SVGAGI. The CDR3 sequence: CASRDGDRQGEQYF. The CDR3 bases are TGTGCCAGCAGAGACGGGGACAGGCAGGGCGAGCAGTACTTC.

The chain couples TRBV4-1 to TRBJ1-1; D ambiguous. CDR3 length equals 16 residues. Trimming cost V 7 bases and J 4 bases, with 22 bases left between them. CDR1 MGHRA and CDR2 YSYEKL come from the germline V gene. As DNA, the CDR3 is TGCGCCAGCACCATGGCCCCAGCCGGCGGGATCACTGAAGCTTTCTTT. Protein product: CASTMAPAGGITEAFF.

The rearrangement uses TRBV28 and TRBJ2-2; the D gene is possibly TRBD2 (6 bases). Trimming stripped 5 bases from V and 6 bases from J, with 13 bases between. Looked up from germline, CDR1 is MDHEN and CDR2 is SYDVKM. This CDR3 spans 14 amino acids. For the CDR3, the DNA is TGTGCCAGCAGTATCCGACTAGGGGCCGGGGAGCTGTTTTTT. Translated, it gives CASSIRLGAGELFF.

DNA of the CDR3: TGCGCCAGCAGCTTGTCCCTAGCGGGAGTTAGTGAGCAGTTCTTC. It translates to CASSLSLAGVSEQFF. The V and J genes are TRBV5-1 and TRBJ2-1; the match to TRBD2 covers 10 bases. The CDR3 loop spans 15 amino acids. The V gene's germline CDR1 is SGHRS and CDR2 YFSETQ. Losses at the gene ends were 1 base for V and 9 bases for J; bases not matched to a gene: 7.

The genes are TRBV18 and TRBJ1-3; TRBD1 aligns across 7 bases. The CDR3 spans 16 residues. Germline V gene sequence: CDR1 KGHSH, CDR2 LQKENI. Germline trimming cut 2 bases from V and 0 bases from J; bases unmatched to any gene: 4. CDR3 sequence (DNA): TGTGCCAGCTCACCAGGACAGGTTCACTCTGGAAACACCATATATTTT. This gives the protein CASSPGQVHSGNTIYF. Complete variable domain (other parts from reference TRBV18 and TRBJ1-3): NAGVMQNPRHLVRRRGQEARLRCSPMKGHSHVYWYRQLPEEGLKFMVYLQKENIIDESGMPKERFSAEFPKEGPSILRIQQVVRGDSAAYFCASSPGQVHSGNTIYFGEGSWLTVV.

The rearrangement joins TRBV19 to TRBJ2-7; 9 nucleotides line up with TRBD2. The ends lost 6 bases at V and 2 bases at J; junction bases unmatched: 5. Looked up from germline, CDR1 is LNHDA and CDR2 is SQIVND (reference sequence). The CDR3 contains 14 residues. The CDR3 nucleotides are TGTGCCAGTAGACAGAGCGGGGGGCCCTACGAGCAGTACTTC. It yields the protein CASRQSGGPYEQYF.

CDR3 in DNA: TGTGCCAGCAGGGCCTTTAGGGCGGGGGGCACTGAAGCTTTCTTT. Protein sequence: CASRAFRAGGTEAFF. The rearrangement links TRBV11-2 to TRBJ1-1; D perhaps matches TRBD1 (5 bases). Trimming removed 6 bases from V and 4 bases from J, with 18 bases in between. This CDR3 region has 15 residues. The V gene's germline CDR1 is SGHAT and CDR2 FQNNGV.

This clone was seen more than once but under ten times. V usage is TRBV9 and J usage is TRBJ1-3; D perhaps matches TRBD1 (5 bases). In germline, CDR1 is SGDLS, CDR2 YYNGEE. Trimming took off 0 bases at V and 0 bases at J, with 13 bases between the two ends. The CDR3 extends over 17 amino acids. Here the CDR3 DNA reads TGTGCCAGCAGCGTAGCCCCCGACAGCAGCTCTGGAAACACCATATATTTT. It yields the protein CASSVAPDSSSGNTIYF.

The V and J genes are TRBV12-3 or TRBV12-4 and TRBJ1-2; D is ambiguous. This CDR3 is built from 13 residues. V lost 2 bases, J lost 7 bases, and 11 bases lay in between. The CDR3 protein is CASSLYGRGGYTF. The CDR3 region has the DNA TGTGCCAGCAGTTTATATGGGAGAGGTGGCTACACCTTC.

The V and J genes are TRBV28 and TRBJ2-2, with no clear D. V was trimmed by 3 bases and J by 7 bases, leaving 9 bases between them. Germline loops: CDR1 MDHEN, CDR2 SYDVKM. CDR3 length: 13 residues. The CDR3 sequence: CASSFLADGELFF. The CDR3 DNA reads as TGTGCCAGCAGTTTTCTTGCGGACGGGGAGCTGTTTTTT.

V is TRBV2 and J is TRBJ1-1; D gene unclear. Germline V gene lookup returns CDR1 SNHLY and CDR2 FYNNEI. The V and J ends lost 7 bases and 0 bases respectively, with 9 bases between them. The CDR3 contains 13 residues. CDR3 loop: CASMRSVNTEAFF. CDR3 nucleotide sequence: TGTGCCAGCATGCGGTCGGTGAACACTGAAGCTTTCTTT.

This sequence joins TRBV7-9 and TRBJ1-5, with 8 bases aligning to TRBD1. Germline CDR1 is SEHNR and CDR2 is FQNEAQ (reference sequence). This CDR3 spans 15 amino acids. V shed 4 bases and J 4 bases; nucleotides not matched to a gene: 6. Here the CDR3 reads CASSYGQGGNQPQHF. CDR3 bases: TGTGCCAGCAGCTACGGACAGGGTGGGAATCAGCCCCAGCATTTT.

The CDR3 DNA is TGTGCCAGCAGCTTAGGGGGACAGGGGTCGTCTGGCTACACCTTC. Residues: CASSLGGQGSSGYTF. The chain carries TRBV7-9 and TRBJ1-2, with TRBD1 identical over 10 bases. This CDR3 has 15 residues. Germline values: CDR1 SEHNR, CDR2 FQNEAQ (reference sequence). The V segment lost 1 base and the J segment 7 bases; nucleotides outside the gene matches: 6.

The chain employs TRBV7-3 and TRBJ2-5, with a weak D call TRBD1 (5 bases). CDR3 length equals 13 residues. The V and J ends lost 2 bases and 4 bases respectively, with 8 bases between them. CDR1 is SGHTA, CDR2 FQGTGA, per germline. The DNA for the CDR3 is TGTGCCAGCAGCTTAGGCAGGGTAGAGACCCAGTACTTC. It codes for CASSLGRVETQYF.

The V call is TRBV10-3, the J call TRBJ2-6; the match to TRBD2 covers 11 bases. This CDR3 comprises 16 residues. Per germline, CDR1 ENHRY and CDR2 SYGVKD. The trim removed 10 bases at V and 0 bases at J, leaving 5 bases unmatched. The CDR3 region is CATRLAGNSGANVLTF. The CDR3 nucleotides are TGTGCCACCCGACTAGCGGGGAACTCTGGGGCCAACGTCCTGACTTTC.

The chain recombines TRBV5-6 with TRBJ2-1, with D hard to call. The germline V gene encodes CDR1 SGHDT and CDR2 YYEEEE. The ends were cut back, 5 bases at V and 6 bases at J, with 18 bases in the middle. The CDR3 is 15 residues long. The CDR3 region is CASSSGSLPPNEQFF. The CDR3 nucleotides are TGTGCCAGCAGTTCAGGAAGCCTGCCCCCCAATGAGCAGTTCTTC.

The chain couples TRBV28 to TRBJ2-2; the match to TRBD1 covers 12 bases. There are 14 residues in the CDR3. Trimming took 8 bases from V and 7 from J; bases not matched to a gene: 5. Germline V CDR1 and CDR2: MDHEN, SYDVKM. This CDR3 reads CASRDRGRHGELFF. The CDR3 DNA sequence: TGTGCCAGCCGGGACAGGGGGCGACACGGGGAGCTGTTTTTT.

This CDR3 is CASSINRGPGELFF. Here the CDR3 DNA reads TGTGCCAGTAGTATTAACAGGGGGCCCGGGGAGCTGTTTTTT. The chain combines TRBV19 with TRBJ2-2, with 9 bases that match TRBD1. Per the germline V gene, CDR1 is LNHDA and CDR2 is SQIVND (reference sequence). The CDR3 sequence is 14 residues long. With 3 bases clipped from V and 6 bases from J, the junction kept 2 bases outside the gene matches. The whole variable domain, remainder taken from reference TRBV19 and TRBJ2-2, is DGGITQSPKYLFRKEGQNVTLSCEQNLNHDAMYWYRQDPGQGLRLIYYSQIVNDFQKGDIAEGYSVSREKKESFPLTVTSAQKNPTAFYLCASSINRGPGELFFGEGSRLTVL.

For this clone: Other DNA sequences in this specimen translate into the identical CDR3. The CDR3 region has the DNA TGTGCCAGCTCACCATCATCCTACGAGCAGTACTTC. Protein product: CASSPSSYEQYF. This chain links TRBV18 with TRBJ2-7; no clear D gene. V was trimmed by 2 bases and J by 1 base, leaving 3 bases between them. Germline V lookup: CDR1 KGHSH, CDR2 LQKENI. The CDR3 runs to 12 residues.

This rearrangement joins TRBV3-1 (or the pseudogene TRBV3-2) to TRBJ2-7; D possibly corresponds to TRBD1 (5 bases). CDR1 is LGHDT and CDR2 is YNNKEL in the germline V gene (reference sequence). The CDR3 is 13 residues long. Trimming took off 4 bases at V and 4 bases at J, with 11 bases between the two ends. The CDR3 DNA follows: TGTGCCAGCAGCCGTAGACAGACGTACGAGCAGTACTTC. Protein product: CASSRRQTYEQYF.

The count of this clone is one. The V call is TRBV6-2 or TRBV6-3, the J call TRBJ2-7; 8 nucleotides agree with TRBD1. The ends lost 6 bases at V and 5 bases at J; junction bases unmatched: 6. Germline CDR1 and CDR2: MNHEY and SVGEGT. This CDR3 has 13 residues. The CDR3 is CASSWDRWNEQYF. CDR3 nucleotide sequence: TGTGCCAGCAGCTGGGACAGGTGGAACGAGCAGTACTTC.

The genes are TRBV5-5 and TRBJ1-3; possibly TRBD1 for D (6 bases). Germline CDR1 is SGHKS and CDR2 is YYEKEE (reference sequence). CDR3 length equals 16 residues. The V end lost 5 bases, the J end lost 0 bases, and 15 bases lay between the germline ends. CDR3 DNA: TGTGCCAGCAGATGGGGGCTAGCCACCTCTGGAAACACCATATATTTT. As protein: CASRWGLATSGNTIYF.